This T cell receptor (beta chain) was identified in a study of blood T cell repertoires in COVID-19. Study-wide context: Samples of COVID-19 (acute and convalescent) were obtained from the United States, Italy and Spain.

Source study methods: How many nucleated cells were present was estimated from reference gene primer amplification. Libraries were prepared by immunoSEQ multiplex PCR; TCRdb keeps only in-frame clonotypes and omits some of them. D and trimming come from the DNA, and the V and J calls and clone size come from that table. The sample includes roughly 280,000 clones, approximately 82% of them seen just once. Germline CDR1 SGHRS, CDR2 YFSETQ. Trimming removed 4 bases from V and 2 bases from J; junction bases left unmatched: 17. This CDR3 has 18 amino acids. The material sequenced was peripheral blood. This TCR was sampled from a man aged 55 to 70 who had recovered from COVID-19. V and J are TRBV5-1 and TRBJ1-2; TRBD1 agrees at 7 bases. CDR3 loop: CASSDARAGGRRNYGYTF. Written as DNA, the CDR3 is TGCGCCAGCAGCGATGCCCGGGCAGGGGGTCGGAGAAACTATGGCTACACCTTC. The full variable domain, with the rest looked up from reference TRBV5-1 and TRBJ1-2, is KAGVTQTPRYLIKTRGQQVTLSCSPISGHRSVSWYQQTPGQGLQFLFEYFSETQRNKGNFPGRFSGRQFSNSRSEMNVSTLELGDSALYLCASSDARAGGRRNYGYTFGSGTRLTVV.